This TCR beta chain was retrieved from a study of early T cells in non-severe SARS-CoV-2 infection. Study-level background: Chains were unpaired, as sequencing was done on bulk RNA from unsorted whole blood. Notes on the study in general: Matches to VDJdb favored anti-spike CD8 responses and missed private and CD4 specificities.

The sample holds a few counts of this clonotype. Its antigen is unidentified. The CDR3 is made up of 14 amino acids. Germline loops: CDR1 KGHSH, CDR2 LQKENI. Trimming stripped 2 bases from V and 9 bases from J, with 14 bases between. The library protocol tagged individual cDNA molecules with unique molecular identifiers. TCRdb redid the calling of the 5' RACE reads with MiXCR, one entry per CDR3 protein. This sample carries more than 85,000 distinct CDR3 sequences, over 15% of them seen once, and the ten largest clones take 1.3%. The source material was whole blood. The receptor's source is an adult who was a healthcare worker with PCR-confirmed SARS-CoV-2 infection or an uninfected control (not recorded which). The chain couples TRBV18 to TRBJ2-1; a possible D gene is TRBD1 (5 bases). CDR3 region: CASSPDVGVGEQFF. Here the CDR3 DNA reads TGTGCCAGCTCACCAGATGTAGGGGTAGGTGAGCAGTTCTTC.